These T cell receptor beta chains were read from a single sample in a study of CD8+ T cells in alopecia areata. The data were produced by immunoSEQ multiplex PCR, yet TCRdb's version contains in-frame clones alone and is incomplete. The sample includes over 150,000 clones, 50% to 65% of them seen just once. The material was CD8+ T cells sorted from blood, obtained at week 24, from a patient treated with tofacitinib. The source of these receptors is a human donor with alopecia areata. Each CDR3 is given with its conserved first and last residue. A D gene is named only where the DNA matches it firmly. Size is stated for part of the rows, as once, few or many counts, or as a class when the clone is expanded.

D	V	J	size	DNA	CDR3
.	TRBV25-1	TRBJ2-2	few	TGTGCCAGCAGTGAATCTCCTGTCGAGGGGTACGGGGAGCTGTTTTTT	CASSESPVEGYGELFF
TRBD1	TRBV6-1	TRBJ1-2	.	TGTGCCAGCAGTGAAGATCCAGGGGGACATGGCTACACCTTC	CASSEDPGGHGYTF
.	TRBV30	TRBJ1-1	few	TGTGCCTGGAGTGTATCTCGTGGGGCTGAAGCTTTCTTT	CAWSVSRGAEAFF
TRBD2	TRBV10-3	TRBJ2-3	few	TGTGCCATCAGGACTAGCGGGGGGGAAGGGTATTTT	CAIRTSGGEGYF
.	TRBV5-6	TRBJ1-1	few	TGTGCCAGCAGCTTGTCTTGGGCTGAAGCTTTCTTT	CASSLSWAEAFF
.	TRBV19	TRBJ2-5	.	TGTGCCAGTAGTATGGACGGTGAAGAGACCCAGTACTTC	CASSMDGEETQYF
.	TRBV6-1	TRBJ2-1	.	TGTGCCAGCAGTGCGCCCCGGAGGGGGCCTTTTAATGAGCAGTTCTTC	CASSAPRRGPFNEQFF
.	TRBV7-8	TRBJ2-5	.	TGTGCCAGCACCTTGTTGGCGGCGGGGCCTCAAGAGACCCAGTACTTC	CASTLLAAGPQETQYF
.	TRBV5-1	TRBJ1-2	.	TGCGCCAGCTTCTCGGGTGACTATGGCTACACCTTC	CASFSGDYGYTF
TRBD1	TRBV9	TRBJ1-4	few	TGTGCCAGCAGCGAGGAGACAGGGGTAAATGAAAAACTGTTTTTT	CASSEETGVNEKLFF
.	TRBV29-1	TRBJ2-1	.	TGCAGCGTCCTCCCTGAGGACACAAACAATGAGCAGTTCTTC	CSVLPEDTNNEQFF
.	TRBV7-2	TRBJ2-2	few	TGTGCCAGCAGCTATGAGAACACCGGGGAGCTGTTTTTT	CASSYENTGELFF
TRBD2	TRBV4-3	TRBJ2-3	few	TGCGCCAGCAGCCAAGGGATAGCGGGCAACACAGATACGCAGTATTTT	CASSQGIAGNTDTQYF
.	TRBV15	TRBJ2-2	few	TGTGCCACCAGCAGAGAAAACTCAGCGAACACCGGGGAGCTGTTTTTT	CATSRENSANTGELFF
TRBD2	TRBV27	TRBJ2-1	few	TGTGCCAGCAGTTTAGCGGGGGGCCAACCTATATCCTACAATGAGCAGTTCTTC	CASSLAGGQPISYNEQFF
.	TRBV7-9	TRBJ2-7	few	TGTGCCAGCACCCCAAGCGGGACAGGGGAAGGACTAGCGGGCTACGAGCAGTACTTC	CASTPSGTGEGLAGYEQYF
TRBD1	TRBV9	TRBJ1-2	.	TGTGCCAGCAGCGGTCAGACAGGGTGGGGGAACTATGGCTACACCTTC	CASSGQTGWGNYGYTF
TRBD1	TRBV27	TRBJ1-1	.	TGTGCCAGCAGTATACAGGGGGACACTGAAGCTTTCTTT	CASSIQGDTEAFF
.	TRBV4-3	TRBJ2-2	.	TGCGCCAGCAGCCAAGATGCAGGGACCGGGGAGCTGTTTTTT	CASSQDAGTGELFF
.	TRBV12-5	TRBJ2-1	.	TGTGCTAGTGGTTTCTGGGGAAATGAGCAGTTCTTC	CASGFWGNEQFF
.	TRBV29-1	TRBJ2-7	.	TGCAGCGTCTCCACAGACTCAAGCCCTTACGAGCAGTACTTC	CSVSTDSSPYEQYF
.	TRBV29-1	TRBJ2-7	few	TGCAGCGTTGAATCTAGTGGGGGACCGTACGAGCAGTACTTC	CSVESSGGPYEQYF
.	TRBV13	TRBJ1-2	few	TGTGCCAGCAGGGTTCAGGGTATCTATGGCTACACCTTC	CASRVQGIYGYTF
.	TRBV6-6	TRBJ2-7	.	TGTGCCAGCAGAGGGCGAGTGGGGGCCTCCGCCTACGAGCAGTACTTC	CASRGRVGASAYEQYF
.	TRBV9	TRBJ1-4	few	TGTGCCAGCAGCGTAGGTGGAAGCAGTGAAAAACTGTTTTTT	CASSVGGSSEKLFF
.	TRBV7-9	TRBJ1-1	.	TGTGCCAGCAACGGGATACAGGGGAACACTGAAGCTTTCTTT	CASNGIQGNTEAFF
TRBD1	TRBV9	TRBJ2-5	.	TGTGCCAGCAGCGGAGGGACAGGGCGAGAGACCCAGTACTTC	CASSGGTGRETQYF
TRBD1	TRBV19	TRBJ1-5	few	TGTGCCAGTAGTCCCATAGAAGGGGGCCAGAGCAATCAGCCCCAGCATTTT	CASSPIEGGQSNQPQHF
TRBD1	TRBV10-2	TRBJ1-2	.	TGCGCCAGCAGTGAGCCTGGACAGGGCTTCGGCTACACCTTC	CASSEPGQGFGYTF
TRBD1	TRBV2	TRBJ1-5	few	TGTGCCAGCAGTGAATGGCGGGACAGCATCAATCAGCCCCAGCATTTT	CASSEWRDSINQPQHF
TRBD1	TRBV5-1	TRBJ1-1	.	TGCGCCAGCAGCAGCACAGGGGGCACTGAAGCTTTCTTT	CASSSTGGTEAFF
.	TRBV27	TRBJ2-1	.	TGTGCCAGCAGTTTGGATCAGGTCTCCTACAATGAGCAGTTCTTC	CASSLDQVSYNEQFF
.	TRBV7-9	TRBJ2-7	.	TGTGCCAGCAGCTTAGAACCCTACGAGCAGTACTTC	CASSLEPYEQYF
TRBD2	TRBV27	TRBJ2-7	.	TGTGCCAGCAGTCCAAGCTCGTGGGAGGGGCAGTACTTC	CASSPSSWEGQYF
TRBD1	TRBV6-1	TRBJ2-7	.	TGTGCCAGCAGTGGGACAGGCCCAGGGGATGAGCAGTACTTC	CASSGTGPGDEQYF
.	TRBV11-2	TRBJ1-2	few	TGTGCCAGCAGCTTAGTCACGACAAACTATGGCTACACCTTC	CASSLVTTNYGYTF
.	TRBV21-1	TRBJ2-5	few	TGTGCCAGCAGCAAAGGGATTGAGGAGACCCAGTACTTC	CASSKGIEETQYF
TRBD1	TRBV29-1	TRBJ2-3	few	TGCAGCGTTAGGGACAGAGAAGGACCAGATACGCAGTATTTT	CSVRDREGPDTQYF
TRBD1	TRBV29-1	TRBJ1-1	.	TGCAGCGTTGAGGGACAGGTCATGAACACTGAAGCTTTCTTT	CSVEGQVMNTEAFF
.	TRBV9	TRBJ2-2	.	TGTGCCAGCACGGCGGCGGGGCCAAACACCGGGGAGCTGTTTTTT	CASTAAGPNTGELFF
TRBD1	TRBV5-6	TRBJ2-1	.	TGTGCCAGCAGCCCGGGACAGGGTAATGAGCAGTTCTTC	CASSPGQGNEQFF
.	TRBV27	TRBJ1-2	.	TGTGCCAGCAGTAATGGGCCCCGCGGCTACACCTTC	CASSNGPRGYTF
.	TRBV25-1	TRBJ1-2	.	TGTGCCAGCCATCACGAGGGCTACACCTTC	CASHHEGYTF
.	TRBV6-1	TRBJ2-3	.	TGTGCCAGCAGTGATCCGGGGAGGGATACGCAGTATTTT	CASSDPGRDTQYF
.	TRBV19	TRBJ1-6	.	TGTGCCAGTAGTATGGACATGCCGAGCTCCTATAATTCACCCCTCCACTTT	CASSMDMPSSYNSPLHF
TRBD2	TRBV7-2	TRBJ2-7	.	TGTGCCAGCAGCTCCGTTGGACTAGCGGGGTCCTACGAGCAGTACTTC	CASSSVGLAGSYEQYF
TRBD1	TRBV29-1	TRBJ1-2	.	TGCAGCGTTGAAGAACCAACAGGGGGCTATGGCTACACCTTC	CSVEEPTGGYGYTF
.	TRBV9	TRBJ2-7	few	TGTGCCAGCAGCGTAGAGGGGGACAACTCCTACGAGCAGTACTTC	CASSVEGDNSYEQYF
.	TRBV13	TRBJ2-2	few	TGTGCCAGCAGCTTAGAAGGCGGGGAGCTGTTTTTT	CASSLEGGELFF
.	TRBV25-1	TRBJ2-3	.	TGTGCCAGCAGTGAATCTGGCACAGATACGCAGTATTTT	CASSESGTDTQYF
TRBD2	TRBV4-3	TRBJ2-5	few	TGCGCCAGCAGCCAAGATGAGTATAAGCGGGGATCTGAGACCCAGTACTTC	CASSQDEYKRGSETQYF
.	TRBV27	TRBJ2-7	.	TGTGCCAGCAGTTTCCCAGGGATGCAGTACTTC	CASSFPGMQYF
TRBD1	TRBV5-4	TRBJ1-1	.	TGTGCCAGCAGCGAGGGACAGGGGAACACTGAAGCTTTCTTT	CASSEGQGNTEAFF
.	TRBV7-9	TRBJ2-1	few	TGTGCCAGCAGCCAACCAGAGGGGGGGATCTCCTACAATGAGCAGTTCTTC	CASSQPEGGISYNEQFF